This T cell receptor (beta chain) derives from a study of blood T cell repertoires in COVID-19. The germline CDR1 and CDR2 sequences are GTSNPN and SVGIG (reference sequence). The CDR3 consists of 14 residues. The ends were cut back, 1 base at V and 8 bases at J, with 17 bases in the middle. Generated by immunoSEQ multiplex PCR, the TCRdb table keeps only in-frame clones and is missing some. The sample includes 260,000 or so clones, approximately 83% seen only once; the top ten take about 3.9%. The chain has TRBV30 and TRBJ1-2; TRBD1 might be the D (6 bases). The receptor was derived from a woman aged 40-49 years who had been exposed to COVID-19. The sequencing input was PBMCs or T cells enriched from blood (not recorded which). The DNA for the CDR3 is TGTGCCTGGAGTGGCGGACAGTCCCTCGGGGGCTACACCTTC. This translates into CAWSGGQSLGGYTF. The variable domain in full, completed from reference TRBV30 and TRBJ1-2, reads SQTIHQWPATLVQPVGSPLSLECTVEGTSNPNLYWYRQAAGRGLQLLFYSVGIGQISSEVPQNLSASRPQDRQFILSSKKLLLSDSGFYLCAWSGGQSLGGYTFGSGTRLTVV.